This TCR beta chain was captured in a study of response to subunit inactivated influenza vaccine. Study-level findings and limits: Authors suggested seasonal influenza vaccinations each recruit few new T cells.

Each CDR3 protein gets one entry after TCRdb re-called the RT-PCR reads with MiXCR. The sample shows some 800,000 distinct CDR3 sequences, over 20% of them seen only once. Trimming shortened V by 5 bases and J by 5 bases, and 15 bases separated the two germline ends. The CDR3 has 14 amino acids. This clonotype was detected a few times. Its antigen remains unidentified. The clonotype was recovered from a man aged 50 to 60 who received an inactivated influenza vaccine. This chain joins TRBV12-3 or TRBV12-4 and TRBJ2-5, with a weak D call TRBD1 (6 bases). The sequencing used PBMCs from blood, collected roughly 5 days after vaccination. CDR3 amino acids: CASSPYRAWETQYF. In DNA, the CDR3 is TGTGCCAGCAGTCCCTACAGGGCCTGGGAGACCCAGTACTTC.